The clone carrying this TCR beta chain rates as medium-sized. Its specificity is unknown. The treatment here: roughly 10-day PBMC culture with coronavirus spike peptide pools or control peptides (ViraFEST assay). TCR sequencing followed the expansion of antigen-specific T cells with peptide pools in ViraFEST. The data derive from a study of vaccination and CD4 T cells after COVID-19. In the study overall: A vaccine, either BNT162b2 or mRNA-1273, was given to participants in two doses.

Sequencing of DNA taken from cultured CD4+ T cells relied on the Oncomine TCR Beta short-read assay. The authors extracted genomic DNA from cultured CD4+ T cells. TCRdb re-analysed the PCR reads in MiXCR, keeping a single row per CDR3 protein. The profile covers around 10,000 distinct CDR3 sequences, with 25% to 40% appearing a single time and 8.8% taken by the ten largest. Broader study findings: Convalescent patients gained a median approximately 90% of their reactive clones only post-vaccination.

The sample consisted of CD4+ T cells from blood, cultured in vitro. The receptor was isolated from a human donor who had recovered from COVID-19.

The CDR3 sequence: CASSYGTPEQPQHF. DNA of the CDR3: TGTGCCAGCAGTTACGGGACCCCAGAGCAGCCCCAGCATTTT. J is TRBJ1-5 and V is TRBV6-5, with a possible D match to TRBD1 (5 bases). The CDR3 is 14 residues long. Germline CDR1 MNHEY, CDR2 SVGAGI. Trimming cost V 2 bases and J 7 bases, with 12 bases left between them.